The 12 T cell receptor beta chains below all came from one sample that was sequenced in a study of blood T cell repertoires in COVID-19 (dated by TCRdb to 2018 to 2021). The library relied on the immunoSEQ multiplex PCR assay. TCRdb carries this immuneACCESS record with in-frame sequences only. Its versions omit some clonotypes, under half of them owing to an unresolved V gene in the studies checked, with the rest unexplained. The sample table lists about 270,000 clones, around 90% of them with a count of one. The top ten clones comprise 2.5% to 3% of the sample. Sequenced sample: PBMCs or T cells enriched from blood (not recorded which). The receptors shown here come from a woman aged 50 to 60 who had recovered from COVID-19.

V usage is TRBV7-2 and J usage is TRBJ2-5, with 9 bases matching TRBD2. This CDR3 spans 14 amino acids. Losses at the gene ends were 5 bases for V and 5 bases for J; bases not matched to a gene: 6. CDR1 SGHTA and CDR2 FQGNSA come from the germline V gene. CDR3: CASSQRGARETQYF. In nucleotides, the CDR3 is TGTGCCAGCAGCCAGCGGGGGGCACGGGAGACCCAGTACTTC.

This rearrangement joins TRBV3-1 (or the pseudogene TRBV3-2) to TRBJ1-1; no firm D call. The length of the CDR3 is 12 residues. From germline, CDR1 is LGHDT and CDR2 YNNKEL (reference sequence). The ends were cut back, 1 base at V and 5 bases at J, with 5 bases in the middle. Here the CDR3 DNA reads TGTGCCAGCAGCCAAGCTCCGACTGAAGCTTTCTTT. Protein: CASSQAPTEAFF.

The genes are TRBV5-4 and TRBJ2-3, with D possibly matching TRBD2 (5 bases). Trimming removed 1 base at V and 2 bases at J, with 14 bases between. The CDR3 length is 16 residues. In germline, CDR1 is SGHNT, CDR2 YYREEE (reference sequence). CDR3 amino acids: CASSLKRQNPTDTQYF. The CDR3, as DNA: TGTGCCAGCAGCTTGAAGCGGCAGAATCCCACAGATACGCAGTATTTT.

The CDR3: CASSVAGGGRGEKLFF. The DNA for the CDR3 is TGTGCCAGCAGCGTAGCCGGCGGGGGGAGAGGGGAAAAACTGTTTTTT. This chain connects TRBV9 to TRBJ1-4, with D possibly matching TRBD1 (5 bases). The CDR3 is 16 residues long. Trimming took off 0 bases at V and 8 bases at J, with 17 bases between the two ends. The germline V gene has CDR1 SGDLS and CDR2 YYNGEE. The full variable domain, completed using reference TRBV9 and TRBJ1-4, is DSGVTQTPKHLITATGQRVTLRCSPRSGDLSVYWYQQSLDQGLQFLIQYYNGEERAKGNILERFSAQQFPDLHSELNLSSLELGDSALYFCASSVAGGGRGEKLFFGSGTQLSVL.

The chain combines TRBV27 with TRBJ1-4, with TRBD1 matching over 12 bases. The germline CDR1 and CDR2 sequences are MNHEY and SMNVEV (reference sequence). This CDR3 is built from 14 residues. J was trimmed by 14 bases and V by 6 bases; bases with no gene match: 10. The CDR3 nucleotides are TGTGCCAGCAGCCAGGAGGGACAGGGGGCGAAGCTGTTTTTT. It encodes CASSQEGQGAKLFF.

This clone is a singleton in its sample. The CDR3 reads CASSLSYDKGYTF. DNA of the CDR3: TGTGCCAGCAGTTTATCGTATGACAAAGGCTACACCTTC. The rearrangement joins TRBV27 to TRBJ1-2; D unclear. CDR1 and CDR2 from the germline V gene are MNHEY and SMNVEV (reference sequence). V was cut by 0 bases and J by 8 bases, with 10 bases left in between. This CDR3 contains 13 residues.

The gene calls are TRBV5-1 and TRBJ2-7; possible D gene TRBD1, 5 bases. V was trimmed by 4 bases and J by 0 bases, leaving 8 bases between them. The germline CDR1 and CDR2 sequences are SGHRS and YFSETQ. The CDR3 consists of 13 residues. CDR3 bases: TGCGCCAGCAGCGGCGACAGCTCCTACGAGCAGTACTTC. Translation: CASSGDSSYEQYF.

The chain is built from TRBV6-2 or TRBV6-3 and TRBJ2-7, with 7 positions matching TRBD1. The length of the CDR3 is 11 residues. Trimming took 5 bases from V and 6 from J; bases not matched to a gene: 1. The germline CDR1 and CDR2 sequences are MNHEY and SVGEGT. CDR3 sequence reads: CASSGQAEQYF. In nucleotides, the CDR3 is TGTGCCAGCAGTGGACAGGCCGAGCAGTACTTC.

This chain links TRBV7-9 with TRBJ2-2; D gene uncertain. Trimming took 5 bases from V and 4 from J, leaving 8 bases between them. CDR3 length: 13 amino acids. CDR1 and CDR2 (germline): SEHNR, FQNEAQ (reference sequence). CDR3 sequence (DNA): TGTGCCAGCAGCAAACAGAGCACCGGGGAGCTGTTTTTT. It is translated as CASSKQSTGELFF.

This clone occurred once. The rearrangement links TRBV5-1 to TRBJ1-2; D possibly corresponds to TRBD1 (5 bases). V lost 7 bases and J lost 2, with 21 bases in between. This CDR3 is 16 amino acids long. Germline V gene data show CDR1 as SGHRS and CDR2 as YFSETQ. CDR3 DNA: TGCGCCAGCCACCACTCTGGGGCAGGGCGAAACTATGGCTACACCTTC. This codes for CASHHSGAGRNYGYTF. Combining the CDR3 with reference TRBV5-1 and TRBJ1-2 gives the whole variable domain KAGVTQTPRYLIKTRGQQVTLSCSPISGHRSVSWYQQTPGQGLQFLFEYFSETQRNKGNFPGRFSGRQFSNSRSEMNVSTLELGDSALYLCASHHSGAGRNYGYTFGSGTRLTVV.

The gene calls are TRBV19 and TRBJ2-5; 7 bases fit TRBD1. CDR3 length: 15 residues. CDR1 is LNHDA, CDR2 SQIVND, per germline (reference sequence). V was clipped by 8 bases and J by 4 bases; unmatched bases: 13. The CDR3 sequence is CASGPGQEVLETQYF. The CDR3 nucleotides read TGTGCCAGTGGTCCCGGACAGGAGGTACTAGAGACCCAGTACTTC.

V gene TRBV20-1 combines with J gene TRBJ2-7; 9 nucleotides match TRBD2. The CDR3 is 16 residues long. Germline V CDR1 and CDR2: DFQATT, SNEGSKA (reference sequence). Germline trimming cut 3 bases from V and 0 bases from J; bases unmatched to any gene: 9. The CDR3 is CSASLGLAYSSYEQYF. The CDR3 bases are TGCAGTGCTAGTCTTGGACTAGCGTATTCCTCCTACGAGCAGTACTTC.